This entry concerns a single T cell receptor (beta chain). The data derive from a study of blood T cell repertoires in COVID-19. Study as a whole: T cells, B-cell-depleted T cells, or PBMCs provided the cDNA or gDNA that served as material.

The protocol was immunoSEQ multiplex PCR, while the TCRdb copy is restricted to in-frame clones and leaves out a portion. Among some 30,000 clones listed, almost 90% were seen once. The J segment lost 4 bases and the V segment lost 1 base, leaving 2 bases of the junction unmatched. Germline assignment: CDR1 LGHDT and CDR2 YNNKEL (reference sequence). This CDR3 is 14 amino acids long. Sequencing input: peripheral blood. The clonotype originates from a human donor with active COVID-19. The donor label of this sample is uncertain. The V call is TRBV3-1 (or the pseudogene TRBV3-2), the J call TRBJ1-2, with 8 bases identical to TRBD1. The CDR3: CASSQGTGLYGYTF. CDR3 sequence (DNA): TGTGCCAGCAGCCAAGGGACAGGGCTCTATGGCTACACCTTC.